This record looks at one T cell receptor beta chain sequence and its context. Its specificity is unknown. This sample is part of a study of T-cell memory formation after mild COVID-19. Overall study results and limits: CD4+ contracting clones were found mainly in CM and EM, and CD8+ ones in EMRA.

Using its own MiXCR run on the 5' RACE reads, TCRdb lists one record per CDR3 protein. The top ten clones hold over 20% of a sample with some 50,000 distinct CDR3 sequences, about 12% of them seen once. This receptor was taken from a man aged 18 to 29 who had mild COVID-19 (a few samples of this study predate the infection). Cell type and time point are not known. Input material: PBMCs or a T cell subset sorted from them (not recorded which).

CDR3 amino acids: CASSLRQVNEQFF. The CDR3 region has the DNA TGTGCCAGCAGTCTTCGACAGGTCAATGAGCAGTTCTTC. V usage is TRBV12-3 or TRBV12-4 and J usage is TRBJ2-1, with a weak D call TRBD1 (6 bases). The V end was cut by 5 bases, the J end by 6 bases, with 11 bases between. The CDR3 has 13 residues.